A single sample is the source of the 23 T cell receptor beta chains below, sequenced in a study of blood T cell repertoires in COVID-19. Sequencing used immunoSEQ multiplex PCR; TCRdb keeps in-frame clones, though not all of them. The sample lists approximately 100,000 clones, 88% occurring once. Input material: peripheral blood. Every receptor here comes from a woman aged 55-69 years with acute or convalescent COVID-19.

The gene calls are TRBV9 and TRBJ1-6; 7 nucleotides line up with TRBD1. CDR1 is SGDLS and CDR2 is YYNGEE in the germline V gene. The CDR3 is 15 residues long. V dropped 0 bases and J dropped 9; count of bases not matched to a gene: 6. CDR3 sequence: CASSVDPQGSSPLHF. The DNA for the CDR3 is TGTGCCAGCAGCGTAGATCCACAGGGGAGTTCACCCCTCCACTTT.

The V and J genes are TRBV18 and TRBJ2-2; D might be TRBD1 (5 bases). The V end lost 2 bases, the J end lost 1 base, and 11 bases lay between the germline ends. CDR1 KGHSH and CDR2 LQKENI come from the germline V gene. The CDR3 loop spans 16 amino acids. The CDR3 DNA is TGTGCCAGCTCACCAAGGGGCAGGCTGAACACCGGGGAGCTGTTTTTT. This translates into CASSPRGRLNTGELFF.

This clone was found once. This rearrangement joins TRBV7-9 to TRBJ1-6; no definite D call. V lost 8 bases and J 4 bases, leaving 12 bases between the germline ends. The length of the CDR3 is 14 residues. Germline CDR1 and CDR2: SEHNR and FQNEAQ (reference sequence). The CDR3 DNA follows: TGTGCCAGCCGTAGGGAGCAGTATAATTCACCCCTCCACTTT. Translation gives CASRREQYNSPLHF.

The CDR3: CASSERGWGLAEILAKNIQYF. DNA of the CDR3: TGTGCCAGCAGTGAAAGAGGCTGGGGGCTAGCGGAGATACTAGCCAAAAACATTCAGTACTTC. The rearrangement links TRBV6-1 to TRBJ2-4, with D maybe TRBD2 (7 bases). Germline V gives CDR1 MNHNS, CDR2 SASEGT. The CDR3 has 21 residues. V was cut by 2 bases and J by 0 bases, with 26 bases left in between.

This chain connects TRBV6-2 or TRBV6-3 to TRBJ1-5, with 8 bases matching TRBD1. Unmatched junction bases numbered 8, after V lost 5 bases and J lost 11 bases. The CDR3 sequence is 13 residues long. The germline gives CDR1 MNHEY, CDR2 SVGEGT. Here the CDR3 reads CASSEDRVGAQHF. The CDR3 nucleotides are TGTGCCAGCAGTGAGGACAGGGTGGGGGCCCAGCATTTT.

The V call is TRBV6-5, the J call TRBJ1-5; the D is unclear. Trimming pared 7 bases from V and 8 bases from J, leaving 18 bases between. Per the germline V gene, CDR1 is MNHEY and CDR2 is SVGAGI. This CDR3 comprises 14 residues. DNA of the CDR3: TGTGCCAGCACCACACCCAGGTCTCAGAAGCCCCAGCATTTT. Translating it yields CASTTPRSQKPQHF.

This clone was detected only once. The chain carries TRBV10-3 and TRBJ1-3, with a tentative D call TRBD1 (6 bases). V lost 3 bases and J 4 bases, leaving 7 bases between the germline ends. Germline V CDR1 and CDR2: ENHRY, SYGVKD. The CDR3 sequence is 13 residues long. CDR3 sequence: CAISETGGNTIYF. The CDR3 DNA is TGTGCCATCAGTGAAACAGGGGGAAACACCATATATTTT.

This chain's CDR3 is CASSPGTSGTGTQYF. In DNA form, the CDR3 reads TGTGCCAGCAGCCCCGGGACTAGCGGGACTGGGACCCAGTACTTC. The genes are TRBV11-1 and TRBJ2-5; TRBD2 aligns across 13 bases. J gave up 7 bases and V 5 bases, and 7 bases lay outside the gene matches. Per the germline V gene, CDR1 is SGHAT and CDR2 is FQDESV (reference sequence). The CDR3 contains 15 residues.

V usage is TRBV5-1 and J usage is TRBJ2-1; D is possibly TRBD2 (5 bases). This CDR3 comprises 14 residues. V was pared by 2 bases and J by 1 base, with 7 bases between. Germline lookup yields CDR1 SGHRS and CDR2 YFSETQ. The CDR3 sequence: CASSFEGSYNEQFF. CDR3 nucleotide sequence: TGCGCCAGCAGCTTTGAGGGATCCTACAATGAGCAGTTCTTC.

This chain uses TRBV9 with TRBJ2-7; TRBD1 might be the D (6 bases). CDR3 length: 14 residues. Germline V gene sequence: CDR1 SGDLS, CDR2 YYNGEE. Trimming pared 0 bases from V and 5 bases from J, leaving 12 bases between. The CDR3 coding sequence is TGTGCCAGCAGCGTAGATCAGGGGTTCCACGAGCAGTACTTC. This codes for CASSVDQGFHEQYF.

V and J are TRBV20-1 and TRBJ2-5; possibly TRBD2 for D (5 bases). The CDR3 is 12 amino acids. CDR1 DFQATT and CDR2 SNEGSKA come from the germline V gene (reference sequence). Trimming left V 3 bases short and J 5 bases short, with 10 bases between. The CDR3 bases are TGCAGTGCTAGTCGAAGCGGCGAGACCCAGTACTTC. It codes for CSASRSGETQYF.

The chain couples TRBV21-1 to TRBJ2-1; the table's D call of TRBD2 was not tested on the DNA. TRBV21-1 is a pseudogene segment. The CDR3 consists of 18 residues. The chain's CDR3 is CASSPSPHGRGEKDEQFF. The CDR3 nucleotides read TGTGCCAGCAGCCCAAGCCCCCACGGGAGAGGGGAGAAGGATGAGCAGTTCTTC.

The J gene is TRBJ2-6, the V gene TRBV29-1; 7 positions agree with TRBD2. With 7 bases clipped from V and 0 bases from J, the junction kept 6 bases outside the gene matches. The CDR3 spans 15 residues. From germline, CDR1 is SQVTM and CDR2 ANQGSEA. CDR3 in DNA: TGCAGCGGCCTGGGGGGGGGCTCTGGGGCCAACGTCCTGACTTTC. The encoded protein is CSGLGGGSGANVLTF.

This clone has a single count. This sequence joins TRBV19 and TRBJ1-5; D gene uncertain. V was trimmed by 5 bases and J by 4 bases, leaving 15 bases between them. Germline values: CDR1 LNHDA, CDR2 SQIVND (reference sequence). The CDR3 has 15 residues. CDR3 amino acids: CASSPPTPTNQPQHF. The CDR3 DNA reads as TGTGCCAGTAGTCCCCCCACCCCGACTAATCAGCCCCAGCATTTT.

DNA of the CDR3: TGCGCCAGCAGCGGAGGGACGGCTCCAACCGGGGAGCTGTTTTTT. Its translation: CASSGGTAPTGELFF. The chain has TRBV5-1 and TRBJ2-2; the D gene is possibly TRBD2 (6 bases). The CDR3 runs 15 residues. V gave up 4 bases and J gave up 5 bases, with 15 bases separating them. Germline V CDR1 and CDR2: SGHRS, YFSETQ. The entire variable domain, with the rest obtained from reference TRBV5-1 and TRBJ2-2, is as follows: KAGVTQTPRYLIKTRGQQVTLSCSPISGHRSVSWYQQTPGQGLQFLFEYFSETQRNKGNFPGRFSGRQFSNSRSEMNVSTLELGDSALYLCASSGGTAPTGELFFGEGSRLTVL.

The chain couples TRBV14 to TRBJ1-1, with D maybe TRBD1 (6 bases). Germline V gene lookup returns CDR1 SGHDN and CDR2 FVKESK. This CDR3 comprises 17 residues. Trimming removed 6 bases at V and 0 bases at J, with 20 bases between. CDR3 residues: CASSKWRQGTLNTEAFF. CDR3 coding DNA: TGTGCCAGCAGTAAATGGCGGCAGGGGACGTTGAACACTGAAGCTTTCTTT.

This clone occurred once. The chain is built from TRBV5-4 and TRBJ2-2, with TRBD1 as a possible D gene (6 bases). The germline V and J ends were trimmed by 5 bases and 6 bases, with 11 bases remaining between them. Germline CDR1 and CDR2: SGHNT and YYREEE (reference sequence). The CDR3 runs to 13 residues. This CDR3 is CASRQQGAGELFF. The CDR3 coding sequence is TGTGCCAGCAGACAACAGGGCGCCGGGGAGCTGTTTTTT.

This chain links TRBV28 with TRBJ2-7; TRBD1 matches 7 bases. This CDR3 is built from 15 residues. V dropped 1 base and J dropped 2; count of bases not matched to a gene: 5. Germline V gene sequence: CDR1 MDHEN, CDR2 SYDVKM. DNA for the CDR3: TGTGCCAGCAGTTTATTCCGACAGGGTACCTACGAGCAGTACTTC. As protein: CASSLFRQGTYEQYF.

This clone appeared a single time. This chain uses TRBV7-2 with TRBJ2-1, with TRBD2 matching over 7 bases. Germline V CDR1 and CDR2: SGHTA, FQGNSA. The CDR3 has 18 residues. V shed 1 base, J shed 2 bases, and the junction held 11 bases outside the gene matches. This CDR3 is CASSLVWGGRSTYNEQFF. The CDR3 DNA reads TGTGCCAGCAGCTTAGTTTGGGGCGGGAGATCCACCTACAATGAGCAGTTCTTC.

The V gene is TRBV6-5, the J gene TRBJ2-2; no clear D gene. This CDR3 spans 16 amino acids. Germline V gene sequence: CDR1 MNHEY, CDR2 SVGAGI. The V end lost 0 bases, the J end lost 6 bases, and 14 bases lay between the germline ends. The CDR3 bases are TGTGCCAGCAGTTACTCGGCCCCTGGTCCAGCCGGGGAGCTGTTTTTT. Its translation: CASSYSAPGPAGELFF.

The genes are TRBV4-1 and TRBJ2-1, with 15 bases aligning to TRBD2. Per the germline V gene, CDR1 is MGHRA and CDR2 is YSYEKL. Trimming removed 3 bases from V and 9 bases from J; junction bases left unmatched: 6. There are 16 residues in the CDR3. CDR3: CASSHAGLAGGTEQFF. CDR3 sequence (DNA): TGCGCCAGCAGCCACGCGGGACTAGCGGGAGGAACTGAGCAGTTCTTC.

The chain combines TRBV11-3 with TRBJ2-1; 12 positions match TRBD2. Trimming at V came to 1 base and at J to 7 bases, leaving 5 bases not matched to a gene. This CDR3 has 16 residues. CDR1 and CDR2 (germline): SGHNT, YENEEA. Written as DNA, the CDR3 is TGTGCCAGCAGCTTAGGGTCTAGCGGGAGGGGGAATGAGCAGTTCTTC. Protein product: CASSLGSSGRGNEQFF.

This clone has only a few counts. The genes are TRBV5-1 and TRBJ1-6; TRBD1 matches 7 bases. V dropped 3 bases and J dropped 8; count of bases not matched to a gene: 5. The CDR3 consists of 14 residues. The germline V gene encodes CDR1 SGHRS and CDR2 YFSETQ. CDR3 coding DNA: TGCGCCAGCAGCTCCGAGACAGGGTATTCACCCCTCCACTTT. It encodes CASSSETGYSPLHF. Supplemented by reference TRBV5-1 and TRBJ1-6, the full variable domain reads KAGVTQTPRYLIKTRGQQVTLSCSPISGHRSVSWYQQTPGQGLQFLFEYFSETQRNKGNFPGRFSGRQFSNSRSEMNVSTLELGDSALYLCASSSETGYSPLHFGNGTRLTVT.